Listed here is a single T cell receptor beta chain. Germline V gene sequence: CDR1 MDHEN, CDR2 SYDVKM. V lost 7 bases to trimming and J lost 4 bases, with 17 bases between them. This CDR3 region has 15 residues. The data belong to a study of blood T cell repertoires in COVID-19. The data were produced by immunoSEQ multiplex PCR, yet TCRdb's version contains in-frame clones alone and is incomplete. This table holds about 100,000 clones, about 90% found once. The chain joins TRBV28 to TRBJ1-5; weak D call: TRBD1 (5 bases). The sequence was collected from a woman in her 30s with acute or convalescent COVID-19. Source material: peripheral blood. The CDR3 DNA reads as TGTGCCAGCAAACCCGCCGGGGGGGTGAATCAGCCCCAGCATTTT. Amino acid sequence: CASKPAGGVNQPQHF.